This T cell receptor (beta chain) was identified in a study of blood T cell repertoires in COVID-19. V was shortened by 5 bases and J by 1 base, with 10 bases between the two germline ends. CDR3 size: 14 residues. Germline V lookup: CDR1 SGHVS, CDR2 FQNEAQ. This clone has only a few counts. Produced via immunoSEQ multiplex PCR; TCRdb's table is partial and in-frame only. The sample has under 200,000 clones; over 75% are singletons. This sequence was found in a man between 65 and 85 years old with active or convalescent COVID-19. The V and J genes are TRBV7-8 and TRBJ2-3, with a weak D call TRBD1 (6 bases). Sequencing was done on a sample of peripheral blood. The chain's CDR3 is CASSPQGRTDTQYF. The CDR3 DNA reads TGTGCCAGCAGCCCACAGGGTCGCACAGATACGCAGTATTTT. Variable domain in full (rest from reference TRBV7-8 and TRBJ2-3): GAGVSQSPRYKVAKRGQDVALRCDPISGHVSLFWYQQALGQGPEFLTYFQNEAQLDKSGLPSDRFFAERPEGSVSTLKIQRTQQEDSAVYLCASSPQGRTDTQYFGPGTRLTVL.